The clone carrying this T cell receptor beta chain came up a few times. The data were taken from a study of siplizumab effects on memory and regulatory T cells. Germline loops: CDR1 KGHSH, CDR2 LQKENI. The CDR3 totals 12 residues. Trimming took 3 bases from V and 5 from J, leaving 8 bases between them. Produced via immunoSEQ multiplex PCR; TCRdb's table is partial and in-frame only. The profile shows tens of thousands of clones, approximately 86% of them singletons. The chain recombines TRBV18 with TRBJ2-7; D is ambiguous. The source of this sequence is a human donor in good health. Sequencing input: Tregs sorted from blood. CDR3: CASSPGKHEQYF. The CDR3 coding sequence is TGTGCCAGCTCACCGGGGAAGCACGAGCAGTACTTC.